This T cell receptor beta chain was identified in a study of cytomegalovirus exposure and HLA in healthy donors. On this clone itself: One junction end disagrees with the germline gene, perhaps due to a read error.

This CDR3 spans 16 amino acids. Germline V gene lookup returns CDR1 SEHNR and CDR2 FQNEAQ (reference sequence). Primers for the PCR totalled 60 Vbeta and 13 Jbeta. Profiled with immunoSEQ multiplex PCR; TCRdb holds only in-frame clones, not every one. The sample shows 70,000 to 95,000 clones, less than 65% of them seen only once. The chain couples TRBV7-9 to TRBJ2-3; D gene unclear. The receptor's source is a woman under 40 in good health and CMV-seropositive. Input material: PBMCs. The CDR3 bases are TGTTCCAGCAGCTTATTAGGCGGATCTTTCACAGATACGCAGTATTTT. This gives the protein CSSSLLGGSFTDTQYF.